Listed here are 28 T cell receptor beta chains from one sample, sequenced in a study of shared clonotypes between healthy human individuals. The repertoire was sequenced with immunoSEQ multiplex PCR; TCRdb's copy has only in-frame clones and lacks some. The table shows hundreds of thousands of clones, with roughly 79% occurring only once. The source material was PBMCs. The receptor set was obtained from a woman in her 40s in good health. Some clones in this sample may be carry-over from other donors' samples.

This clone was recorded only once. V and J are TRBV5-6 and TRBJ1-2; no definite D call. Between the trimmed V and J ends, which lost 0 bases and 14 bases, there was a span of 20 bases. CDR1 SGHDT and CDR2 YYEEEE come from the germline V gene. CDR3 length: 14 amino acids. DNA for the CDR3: TGTGCCAGCAGCTTGGCCAACGTACCGGCTCCCCTAACCTTC. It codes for CASSLANVPAPLTF.

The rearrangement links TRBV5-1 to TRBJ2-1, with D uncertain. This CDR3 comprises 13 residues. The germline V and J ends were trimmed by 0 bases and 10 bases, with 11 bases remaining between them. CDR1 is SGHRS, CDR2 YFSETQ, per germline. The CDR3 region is CASSLALLEEQFF. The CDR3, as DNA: TGCGCCAGCAGCTTGGCGTTGCTAGAGGAGCAGTTCTTC.

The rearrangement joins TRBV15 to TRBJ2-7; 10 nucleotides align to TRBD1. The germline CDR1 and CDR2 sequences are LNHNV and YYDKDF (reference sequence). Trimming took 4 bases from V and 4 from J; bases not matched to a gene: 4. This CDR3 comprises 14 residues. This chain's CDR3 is CATSTRQGAYEQYF. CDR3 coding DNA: TGTGCCACCAGCACCAGACAGGGGGCATACGAGCAGTACTTC.

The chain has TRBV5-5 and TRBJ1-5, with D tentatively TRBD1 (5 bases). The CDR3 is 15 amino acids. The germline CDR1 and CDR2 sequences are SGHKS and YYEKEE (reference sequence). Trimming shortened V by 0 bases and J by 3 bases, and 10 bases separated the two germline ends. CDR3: CASSLGGVDNQPQHF. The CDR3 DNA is TGTGCCAGCAGCTTGGGAGGGGTCGACAATCAGCCCCAGCATTTT.

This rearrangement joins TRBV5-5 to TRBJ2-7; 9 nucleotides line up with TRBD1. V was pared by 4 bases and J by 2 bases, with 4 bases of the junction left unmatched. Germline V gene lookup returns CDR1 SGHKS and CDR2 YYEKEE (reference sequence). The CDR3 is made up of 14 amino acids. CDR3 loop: CASSRGTGPYEQYF. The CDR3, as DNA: TGTGCCAGCAGCAGAGGGACAGGGCCCTACGAGCAGTACTTC.

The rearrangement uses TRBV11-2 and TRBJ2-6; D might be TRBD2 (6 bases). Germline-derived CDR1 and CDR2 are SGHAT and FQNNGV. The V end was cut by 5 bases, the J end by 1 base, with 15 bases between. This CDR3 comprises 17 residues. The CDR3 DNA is TGTGCCAGCAGCCGGAGGTCGCGGGGTTCTGGGGCCAACGTCCTGACTTTC. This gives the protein CASSRRSRGSGANVLTF. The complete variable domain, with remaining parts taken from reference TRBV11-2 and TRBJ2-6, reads EAGVAQSPRYKIIEKRQSVAFWCNPISGHATLYWYQQILGQGPKLLIQFQNNGVVDDSQLPKDRFSAERLKGVDSTLKIQPAKLEDSAVYLCASSRRSRGSGANVLTFGAGSRLTVL.

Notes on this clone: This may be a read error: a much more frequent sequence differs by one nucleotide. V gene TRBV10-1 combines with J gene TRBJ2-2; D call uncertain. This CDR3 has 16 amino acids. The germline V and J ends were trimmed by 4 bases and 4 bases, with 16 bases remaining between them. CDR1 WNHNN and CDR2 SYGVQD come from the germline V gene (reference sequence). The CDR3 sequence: CASSGSTFSLTGELFF. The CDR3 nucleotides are TGCGCCAGCAGTGGGTCGACATTTAGCCTCACCGGGGAGCTGTTTTTT.

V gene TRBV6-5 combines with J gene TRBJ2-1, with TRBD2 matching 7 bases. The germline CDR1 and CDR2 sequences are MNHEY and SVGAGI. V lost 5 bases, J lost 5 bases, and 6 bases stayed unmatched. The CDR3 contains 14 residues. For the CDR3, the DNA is TGTGCCAGCAGTCAGGGACTACTGAACAATGAGCAGTTCTTC. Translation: CASSQGLLNNEQFF.

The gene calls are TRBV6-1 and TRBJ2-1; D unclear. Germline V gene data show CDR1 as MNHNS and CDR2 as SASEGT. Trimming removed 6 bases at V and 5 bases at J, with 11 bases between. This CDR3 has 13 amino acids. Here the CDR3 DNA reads TGTGCCAGCAGCCTTCATACAGACAATGAGCAGTTCTTC. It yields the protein CASSLHTDNEQFF.

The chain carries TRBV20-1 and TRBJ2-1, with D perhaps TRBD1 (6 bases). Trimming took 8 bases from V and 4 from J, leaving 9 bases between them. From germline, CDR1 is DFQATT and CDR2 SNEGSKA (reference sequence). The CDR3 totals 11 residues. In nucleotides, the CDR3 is TGCAGTCCGACAGGATACAATGAGCAGTTCTTC. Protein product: CSPTGYNEQFF.

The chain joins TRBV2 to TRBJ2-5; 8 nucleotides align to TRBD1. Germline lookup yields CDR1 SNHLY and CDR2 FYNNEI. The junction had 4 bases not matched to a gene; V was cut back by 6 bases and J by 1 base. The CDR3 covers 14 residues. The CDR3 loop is CASRGQGPQETQYF. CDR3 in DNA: TGTGCCAGCAGAGGACAGGGACCCCAAGAGACCCAGTACTTC.

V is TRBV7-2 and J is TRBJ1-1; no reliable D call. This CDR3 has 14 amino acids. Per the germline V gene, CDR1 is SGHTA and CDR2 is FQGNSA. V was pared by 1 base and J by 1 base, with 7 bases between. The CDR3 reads CASSLVRTNTEAFF. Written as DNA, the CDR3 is TGTGCCAGCAGCTTAGTACGGACGAACACTGAAGCTTTCTTT.

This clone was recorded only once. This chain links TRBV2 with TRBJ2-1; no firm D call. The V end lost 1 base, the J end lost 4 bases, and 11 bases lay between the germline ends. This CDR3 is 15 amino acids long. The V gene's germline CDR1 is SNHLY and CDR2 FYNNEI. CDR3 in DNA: TGTGCCAGCAGTGAAGAGGGAAGGATATACAATGAGCAGTTCTTC. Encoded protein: CASSEEGRIYNEQFF.

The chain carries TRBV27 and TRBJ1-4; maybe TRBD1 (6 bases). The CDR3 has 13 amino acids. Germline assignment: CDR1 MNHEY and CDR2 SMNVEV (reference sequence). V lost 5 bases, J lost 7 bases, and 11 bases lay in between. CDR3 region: CASSLGGIEKLFF. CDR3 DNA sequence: TGTGCCAGCAGTCTAGGGGGAATTGAAAAACTGTTTTTT. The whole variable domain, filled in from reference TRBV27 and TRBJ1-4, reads EAQVTQNPRYLITVTGKKLTVTCSQNMNHEYMSWYRQDPGLGLRQIYYSMNVEVTDKGDVPEGYKVSRKEKRNFPLILESPSPNQTSLYFCASSLGGIEKLFFGSGTQLSVL.

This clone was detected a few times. The CDR3 sequence is CASKSRTGPSRDTQYF. The CDR3 region has the DNA TGTGCCAGCAAATCTCGGACAGGTCCGTCCCGCGATACGCAGTATTTT. This sequence joins TRBV28 and TRBJ2-3; 7 bases are a match to TRBD1. CDR1 is MDHEN and CDR2 is SYDVKM in the germline V gene. V trimming: 7 bases; J trimming: 6 bases; junction bases outside the gene matches: 16. CDR3 size: 16 residues.

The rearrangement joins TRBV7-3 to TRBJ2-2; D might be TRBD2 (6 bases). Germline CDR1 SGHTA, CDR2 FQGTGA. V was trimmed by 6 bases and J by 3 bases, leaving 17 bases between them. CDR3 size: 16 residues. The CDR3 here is CASSPSGPADTGELFF. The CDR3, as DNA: TGTGCCAGCAGTCCCAGCGGGCCGGCGGACACCGGGGAGCTGTTTTTT.

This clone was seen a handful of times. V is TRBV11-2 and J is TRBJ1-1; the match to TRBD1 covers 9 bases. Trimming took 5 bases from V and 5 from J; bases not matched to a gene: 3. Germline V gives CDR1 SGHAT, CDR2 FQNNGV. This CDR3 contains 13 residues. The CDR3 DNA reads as TGTGCCAGCAGCCGGGACAGGGCGACTGAAGCTTTCTTT. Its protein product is CASSRDRATEAFF.

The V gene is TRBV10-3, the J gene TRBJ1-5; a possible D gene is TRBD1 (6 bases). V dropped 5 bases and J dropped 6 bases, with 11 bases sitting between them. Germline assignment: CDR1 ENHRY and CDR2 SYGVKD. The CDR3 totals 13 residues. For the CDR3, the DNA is TGTGCCATCAGTCAGGGGTTCGGTCAGCCCCAGCATTTT. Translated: CAISQGFGQPQHF.

The CDR3 DNA sequence: TGTGCCAGCAGCTCTGACAGGGTGGATCAGCCCCAGCATTTT. Translated, it gives CASSSDRVDQPQHF. The V gene is TRBV7-4, the J gene TRBJ1-5, with TRBD1 identical over 7 bases. V lost 4 bases and J lost 5; bases outside the gene matches: 5. The CDR3 contains 14 residues. CDR1 is SGHVT, CDR2 SQSDAQ, per germline.

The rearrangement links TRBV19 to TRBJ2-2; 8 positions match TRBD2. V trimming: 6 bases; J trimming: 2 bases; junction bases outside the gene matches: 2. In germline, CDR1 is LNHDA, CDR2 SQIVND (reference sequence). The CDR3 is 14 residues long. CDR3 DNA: TGTGCCAGTAGAGTAGCGGGAAACACCGGGGAGCTGTTTTTT. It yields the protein CASRVAGNTGELFF.

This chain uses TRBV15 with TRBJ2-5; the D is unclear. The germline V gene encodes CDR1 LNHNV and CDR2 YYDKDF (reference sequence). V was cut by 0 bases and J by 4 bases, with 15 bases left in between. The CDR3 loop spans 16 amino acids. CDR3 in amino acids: CATSRDRARTGETQYF. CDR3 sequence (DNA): TGTGCCACCAGCAGAGATCGGGCCAGGACCGGAGAGACCCAGTACTTC.

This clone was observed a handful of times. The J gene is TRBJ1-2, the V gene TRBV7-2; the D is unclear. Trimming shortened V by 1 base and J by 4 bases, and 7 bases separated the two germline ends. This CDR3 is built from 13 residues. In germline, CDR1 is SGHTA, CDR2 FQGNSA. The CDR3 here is CASSLGTVYGYTF. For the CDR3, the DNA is TGTGCCAGCAGCTTAGGGACGGTCTATGGCTACACCTTC.

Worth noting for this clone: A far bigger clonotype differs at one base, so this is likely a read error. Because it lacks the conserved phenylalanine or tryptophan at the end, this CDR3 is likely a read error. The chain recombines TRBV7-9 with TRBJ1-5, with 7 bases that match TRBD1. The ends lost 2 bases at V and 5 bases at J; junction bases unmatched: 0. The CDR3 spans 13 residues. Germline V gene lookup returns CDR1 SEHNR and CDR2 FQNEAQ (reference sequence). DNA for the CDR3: TGTGCCAGCAGCTTACAGGGGGATCAGCCCCAGCATTCT. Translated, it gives CASSLQGDQPQHS.

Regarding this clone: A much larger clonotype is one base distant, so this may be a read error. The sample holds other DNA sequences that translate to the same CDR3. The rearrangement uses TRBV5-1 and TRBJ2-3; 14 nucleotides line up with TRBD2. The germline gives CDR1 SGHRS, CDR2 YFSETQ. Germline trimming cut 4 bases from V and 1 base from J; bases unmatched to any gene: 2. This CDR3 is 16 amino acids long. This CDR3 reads CASSLGLAGGTDTQYF. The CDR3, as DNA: TGCGCCAGCAGCCTGGGACTAGCGGGAGGCACAGATACGCAGTATTTT.

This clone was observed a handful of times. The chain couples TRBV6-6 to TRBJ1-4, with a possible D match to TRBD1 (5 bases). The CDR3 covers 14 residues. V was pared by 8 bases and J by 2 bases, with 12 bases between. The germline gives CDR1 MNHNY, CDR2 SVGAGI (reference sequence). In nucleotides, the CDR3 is TGTGCCAGCTCTATGGGGCAGACTAATGAAAAACTGTTTTTT. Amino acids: CASSMGQTNEKLFF.

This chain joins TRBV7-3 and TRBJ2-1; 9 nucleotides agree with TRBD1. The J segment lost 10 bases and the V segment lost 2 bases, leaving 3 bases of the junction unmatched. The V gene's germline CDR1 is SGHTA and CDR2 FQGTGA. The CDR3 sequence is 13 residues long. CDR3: CASSLGTGREQFF. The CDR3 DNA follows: TGTGCCAGCAGCTTAGGGACAGGGAGGGAGCAGTTCTTC.

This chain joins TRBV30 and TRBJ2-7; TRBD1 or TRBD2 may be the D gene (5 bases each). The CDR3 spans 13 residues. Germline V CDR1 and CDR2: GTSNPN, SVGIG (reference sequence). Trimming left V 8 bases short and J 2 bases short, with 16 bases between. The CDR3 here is CAGTGVFPYEQYF. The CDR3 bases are TGTGCCGGGACCGGGGTTTTCCCCTACGAGCAGTACTTC.

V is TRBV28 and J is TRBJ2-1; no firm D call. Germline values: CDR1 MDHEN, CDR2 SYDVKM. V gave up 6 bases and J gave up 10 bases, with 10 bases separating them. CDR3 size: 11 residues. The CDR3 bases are TGTGCCAGCAGCGGTCGAGCCGAGCAGTTCTTC. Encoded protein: CASSGRAEQFF.